This TCR beta chain was retrieved from a study of cytomegalovirus exposure and HLA in healthy donors. Study outcomes and limitations: Three chains tied to CMV proved CMV antigen-specific in vitro. Most TCRs appeared rarely, but some public TCRs recurred in many donors.

This CDR3 comprises 15 residues. Germline values: CDR1 SGHRS, CDR2 YFSETQ. Trimming took off 0 bases at V and 2 bases at J, with 12 bases between the two ends. Measured with immunoSEQ multiplex PCR; TCRdb has only the in-frame clones, and not every one. The sample records over 250,000 clones, 70% to 90% being singletons. Turning to this clone: Its matching antigen is unknown.

The chain combines TRBV5-1 with TRBJ2-7; D perhaps matches TRBD2 (6 bases). Material: PBMCs. The source of this sequence is a woman aged 18 to 35 in good health and CMV-seronegative. The CDR3 DNA reads TGCGCCAGCAGCTTGGGTAGCGGACCTACCTACGAGCAGTACTTC. Residues: CASSLGSGPTYEQYF.